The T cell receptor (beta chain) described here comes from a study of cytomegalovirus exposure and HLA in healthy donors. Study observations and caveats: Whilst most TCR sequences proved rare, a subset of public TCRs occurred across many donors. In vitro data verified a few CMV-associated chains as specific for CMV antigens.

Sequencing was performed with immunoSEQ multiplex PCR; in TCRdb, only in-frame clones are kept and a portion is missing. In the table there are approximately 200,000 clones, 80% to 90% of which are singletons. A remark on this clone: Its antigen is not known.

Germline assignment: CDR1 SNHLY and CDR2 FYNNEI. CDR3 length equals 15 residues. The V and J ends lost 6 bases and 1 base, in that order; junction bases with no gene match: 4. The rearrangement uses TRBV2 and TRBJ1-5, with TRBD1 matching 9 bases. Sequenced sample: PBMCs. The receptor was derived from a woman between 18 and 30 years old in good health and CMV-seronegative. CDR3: CASRQGARSNQPQHF. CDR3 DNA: TGTGCCAGCAGACAGGGGGCGCGGAGCAATCAGCCCCAGCATTTT.